Listed below are T cell receptor beta chains from one sample, sequenced in a study of blood T cell repertoires in COVID-19. The assay was immunoSEQ multiplex PCR, and TCRdb's table has in-frame clones only and misses some. The sample holds around 430,000 clones, about 86% seen once. The sequenced sample was PBMCs or T cells enriched from blood (not recorded which). The receptors here all came from a woman in her forties or fifties who had recovered from COVID-19. CDR3s leave out the opening cysteine and the closing phenylalanine or tryptophan. Fields, in order: J gene, V gene, CDR3 protein.

TRBJ1-1 | TRBV29-1 | SATENTEAF
TRBJ1-5 | TRBV4-2 | ASSLEQGGNQPQH
TRBJ2-5 | TRBV7-9 | ASRSNRDRGSLETQY
TRBJ1-2 | TRBV12-3/TRBV12-4 | ASSRGVGYT
TRBJ1-2 | TRBV3-1/TRBV3-2 | ASSQGQGKFYGYT
TRBJ1-3 | TRBV6-5 | ASRGQGSGNTIY
TRBJ1-6 | TRBV5-4 | ASSPGSSPLH
TRBJ1-1 | TRBV4-2 | ASSQVEGVIDTEAF
TRBJ2-5 | TRBV28 | ASSSPGQGSGKTQY
TRBJ2-1 | TRBV7-3 | ASSEGTGGGEQF
TRBJ2-7 | TRBV27 | ASSSGTADPEQY
TRBJ2-1 | TRBV10-3 | AIQERGYNEQF
TRBJ2-5 | TRBV30 | AWIKRGHQETQY
TRBJ2-7 | TRBV10-3 | ATFSDSYEQY
TRBJ1-6 | TRBV27 | ASSSTGSRNSPLH
TRBJ1-4 | TRBV3-1/TRBV3-2 | ASSQDRGGKLF
TRBJ1-2 | TRBV28 | ATGLPNYGYT